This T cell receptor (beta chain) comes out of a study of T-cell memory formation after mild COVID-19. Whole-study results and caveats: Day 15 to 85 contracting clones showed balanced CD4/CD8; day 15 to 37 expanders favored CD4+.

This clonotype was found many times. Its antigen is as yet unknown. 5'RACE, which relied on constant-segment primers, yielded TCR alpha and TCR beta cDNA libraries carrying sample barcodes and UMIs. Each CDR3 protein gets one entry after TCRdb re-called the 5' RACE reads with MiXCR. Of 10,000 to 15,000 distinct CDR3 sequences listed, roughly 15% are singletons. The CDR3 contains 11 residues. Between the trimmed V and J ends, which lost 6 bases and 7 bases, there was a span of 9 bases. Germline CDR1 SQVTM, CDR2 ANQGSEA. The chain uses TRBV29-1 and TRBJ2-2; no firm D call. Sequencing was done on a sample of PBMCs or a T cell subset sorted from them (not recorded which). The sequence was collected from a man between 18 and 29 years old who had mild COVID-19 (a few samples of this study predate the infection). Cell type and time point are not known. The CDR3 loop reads CSVGRGGELFF. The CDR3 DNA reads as TGCAGCGTGGGTAGAGGCGGGGAGCTGTTTTTT.